Listed below are T cell receptor beta chains from one sample, sequenced in a study of cytomegalovirus exposure and HLA in healthy donors. Generated by immunoSEQ multiplex PCR, the TCRdb table keeps only in-frame clones and is missing some. The sample contains about 220,000 clones, roughly 88% of which appear only once. The sequenced sample was PBMCs. These receptor sequences come from a woman aged 25 to 45 in good health and CMV-seropositive. The CDR3 runs from the conserved cysteine through the conserved F or W. D genes are given only for firm matches. Some rows mark clone size as missing; the rest say once, few, many or name a class of expanded clone.

d_call j_call cdr3_length v_call clone_size cdr3_nt cdr3_aa
TRBD2 TRBJ2-7 15 TRBV28 - TGTGCCAGCAGACCTCCGGGACTAGCGGGGGACGAGCAGTACTTC CASRPPGLAGDEQYF
- TRBJ1-2 12 TRBV30 - TGTGCCTGTGAACAGCGGTCTGGTGGCTACACCTTC CACEQRSGGYTF
- TRBJ1-1 11 TRBV9 - TGTGCCAGCGGCCAGAACACTGAAGCTTTCTTT CASGQNTEAFF
TRBD1 TRBJ1-2 17 TRBV5-6 - TGTGCCAGCAGCCAAATTATCCGAACCGGGACAGACTATGGCTACACCTTC CASSQIIRTGTDYGYTF
TRBD2 TRBJ2-1 15 TRBV9 - TGTGCCAGCAGCGTTGCTAGCGGGGTTTACAATGAGCAGTTCTTC CASSVASGVYNEQFF
- TRBJ1-2 10 TRBV10-1 - TGCGCCAGGACATCAAAGCGGAACACCTTC CARTSKRNTF
- TRBJ2-1 13 TRBV27 - TGTGCCAGCAGTTTAGGCCAGGGCAATGAGCAGTTCTTC CASSLGQGNEQFF
- TRBJ1-4 14 TRBV2 - TGTGCCAGCAGTGTTGGGGGGAACAATGAAAAACTGTTTTTT CASSVGGNNEKLFF
TRBD1 TRBJ2-7 15 TRBV5-6 - TGTGCCAGCAGTTATACCGGGACAGGGGACCACGAGCAGTACTTC CASSYTGTGDHEQYF
- TRBJ2-7 13 TRBV29-1 - TGCAGCGTTGTAGCTCCTATAGGCTACGAGCAGTACTTC CSVVAPIGYEQYF
- TRBJ1-5 15 TRBV27 - TGTGCCAGCAGTTTGGGATGGGGGCGCGGGCAGCCCCAGCATTTT CASSLGWGRGQPQHF
- TRBJ2-7 13 TRBV19 - TGTGCCAGTAGTATAGTTGGGTCGGTCGAGCAGTACTTC CASSIVGSVEQYF
- TRBJ2-1 15 TRBV9 - TGTGCCAGCAGCGCCCAGCAAACACCCTACAATGAGCAGTTCTTC CASSAQQTPYNEQFF
- TRBJ1-2 12 TRBV30 - TGTGCCTGGAGTATCCAAAACTATGGCTACACCTTC CAWSIQNYGYTF
TRBD2 TRBJ2-3 16 TRBV28 - TGTGCCAGCAGTAGCTTAGCGGGAACTTCGACAGATACGCAGTATTTT CASSSLAGTSTDTQYF
TRBD1 TRBJ1-4 15 TRBV28 - TGTGCCAGCAGCCCTGGGGGACAGATTAATGAAAAACTGTTTTTT CASSPGGQINEKLFF
- TRBJ2-7 14 TRBV7-6 - TGTGCCAGCAGCTTAAGGCGGGATTCCTACGAGCAGTACTTC CASSLRRDSYEQYF
TRBD1 TRBJ1-1 17 TRBV5-1 - TGCGCCAGCAGCTTTAAATCTTCGGGGACAGGGAACACTGAAGCTTTCTTT CASSFKSSGTGNTEAFF
- TRBJ1-1 13 TRBV5-6 - TGTGCCAGCAGCTTCGCCGGGCAGAATGAAGCTTTCTTT CASSFAGQNEAFF
- TRBJ2-7 13 TRBV6-1 - TGTGCCAGCAGTTCCAGTACGCCCTACGAGCAGTACTTC CASSSSTPYEQYF
- TRBJ1-2 15 TRBV28 few TGTGCCAGCAGCCAGACAGCCATAAACAACTATGGCTACACCTTC CASSQTAINNYGYTF
- TRBJ1-3 11 TRBV20-1 - TGCAGTGCCCTGTCTGGAAACACCATATATTTT CSALSGNTIYF
- TRBJ1-1 12 TRBV28 - TGTGCCAGCAGTTTATGGGGTCTTGAGGCTTTCTTT CASSLWGLEAFF
- TRBJ1-5 14 TRBV28 - TGTGCCAGCAGTTTAGCAGCGAGCAATCAGCCCCAGCATTTT CASSLAASNQPQHF
TRBD1 TRBJ1-1 13 TRBV30 - TGTGCCTGGAGTTTTACAGGGGGCACTGAAGCTTTCTTT CAWSFTGGTEAFF
- TRBJ1-5 15 TRBV6-1 - TGTGCCAGCAGTGATATTATGGTGGGCAATCAGCCCCAGCATTTT CASSDIMVGNQPQHF
TRBD2 TRBJ2-3 13 TRBV5-6 - TGTGCCAGCAGCTTGGCCGGGGGGGATACGCAGTATTTT CASSLAGGDTQYF
- TRBJ2-3 13 TRBV27 few TGTGCCAGCAGTTCAACAGACACAGATACGCAGTATTTT CASSSTDTDTQYF
- TRBJ2-5 18 TRBV5-1 - TGCGCCAGCAGCTTGGCCGTAGGGGGGAGTGGGGATCAAGAGACCCAGTACTTC CASSLAVGGSGDQETQYF